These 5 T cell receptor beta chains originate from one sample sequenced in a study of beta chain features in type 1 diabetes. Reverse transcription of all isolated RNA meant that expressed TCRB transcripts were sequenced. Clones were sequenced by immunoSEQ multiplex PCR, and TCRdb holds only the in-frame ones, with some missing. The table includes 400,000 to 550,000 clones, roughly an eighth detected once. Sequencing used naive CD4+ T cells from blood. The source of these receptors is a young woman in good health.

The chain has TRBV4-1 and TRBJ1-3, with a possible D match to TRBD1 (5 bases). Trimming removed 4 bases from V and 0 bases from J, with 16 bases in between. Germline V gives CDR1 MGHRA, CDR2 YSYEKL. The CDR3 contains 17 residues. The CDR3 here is CASSRGLSGFSGNTIYF. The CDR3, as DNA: TGCGCCAGCAGCCGGGGACTTTCGGGCTTCTCTGGAAACACCATATATTTT.

The CDR3 DNA sequence: TGTGCCAGCAGCTCCCTGGGAGCAGATACGCAGTATTTT. Translation: CASSSLGADTQYF. This chain connects TRBV5-5 to TRBJ2-3; TRBD2 is a possible D gene (5 bases). The CDR3 totals 13 residues. The germline V and J ends were trimmed by 3 bases and 4 bases, with 9 bases remaining between them. Germline CDR1 SGHKS, CDR2 YYEKEE (reference sequence).

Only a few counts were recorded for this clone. The CDR3 region is CASSHRENTGELFF. The DNA of the CDR3 is TGCGCCAGCAGCCACCGAGAGAACACCGGGGAGCTGTTTTTT. The chain combines TRBV4-3 with TRBJ2-2; no clear D gene. Trimming stripped 3 bases from V and 1 base from J, with 6 bases between. CDR3 length: 14 amino acids. CDR1 and CDR2 from the germline V gene are LGHNA and YSLEER.

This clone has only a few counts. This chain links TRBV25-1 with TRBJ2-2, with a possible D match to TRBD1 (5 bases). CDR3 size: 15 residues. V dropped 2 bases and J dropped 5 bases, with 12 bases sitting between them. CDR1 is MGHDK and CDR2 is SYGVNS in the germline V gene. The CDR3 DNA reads TGTGCCAGCAGTGAACGGGCGCAGGGAACCGGGGAGCTGTTTTTT. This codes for CASSERAQGTGELFF.

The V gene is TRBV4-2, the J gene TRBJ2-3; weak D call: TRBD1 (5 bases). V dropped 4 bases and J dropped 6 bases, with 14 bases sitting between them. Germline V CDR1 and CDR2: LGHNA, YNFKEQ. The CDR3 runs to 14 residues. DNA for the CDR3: TGTGCCAGCAGCCCTCAGGACAAGATTGATACGCAGTATTTT. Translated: CASSPQDKIDTQYF.